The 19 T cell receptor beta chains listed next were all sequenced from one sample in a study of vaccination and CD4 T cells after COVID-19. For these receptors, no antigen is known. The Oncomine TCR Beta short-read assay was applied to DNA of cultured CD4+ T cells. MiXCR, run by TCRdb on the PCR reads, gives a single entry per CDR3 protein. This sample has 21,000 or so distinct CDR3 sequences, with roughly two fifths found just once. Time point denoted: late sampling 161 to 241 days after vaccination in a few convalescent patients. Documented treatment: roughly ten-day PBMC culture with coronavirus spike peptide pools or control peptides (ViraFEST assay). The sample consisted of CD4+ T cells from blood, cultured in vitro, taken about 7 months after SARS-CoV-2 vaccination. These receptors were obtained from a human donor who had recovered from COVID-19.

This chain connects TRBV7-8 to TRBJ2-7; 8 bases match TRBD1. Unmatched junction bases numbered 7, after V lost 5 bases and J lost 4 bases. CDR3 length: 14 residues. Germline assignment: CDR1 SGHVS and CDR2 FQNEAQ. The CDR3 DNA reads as TGTGCCAGCAGCCGAAGGGACAGGTGGTACGAGCAGTACTTC. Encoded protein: CASSRRDRWYEQYF.

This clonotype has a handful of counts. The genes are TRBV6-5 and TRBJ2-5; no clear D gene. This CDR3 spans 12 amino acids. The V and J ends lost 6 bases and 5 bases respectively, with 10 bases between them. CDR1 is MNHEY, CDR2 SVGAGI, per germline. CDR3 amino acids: CASSYLAETQYF. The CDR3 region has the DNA TGTGCCAGCAGCTACCTTGCGGAGACCCAGTACTTC.

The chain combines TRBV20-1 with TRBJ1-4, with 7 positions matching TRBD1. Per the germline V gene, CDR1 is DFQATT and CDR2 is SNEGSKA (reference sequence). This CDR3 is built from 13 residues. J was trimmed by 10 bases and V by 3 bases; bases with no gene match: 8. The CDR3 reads CSARGTGEGKLFF. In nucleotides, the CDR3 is TGCAGTGCTAGGGGAACAGGGGAAGGAAAACTGTTTTTT.

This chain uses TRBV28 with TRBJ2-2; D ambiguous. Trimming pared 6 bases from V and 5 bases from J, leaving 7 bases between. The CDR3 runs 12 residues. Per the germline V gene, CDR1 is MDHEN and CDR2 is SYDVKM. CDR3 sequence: CASRLGTGELFF. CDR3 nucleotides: TGTGCCAGCAGATTAGGGACCGGGGAGCTGTTTTTT.

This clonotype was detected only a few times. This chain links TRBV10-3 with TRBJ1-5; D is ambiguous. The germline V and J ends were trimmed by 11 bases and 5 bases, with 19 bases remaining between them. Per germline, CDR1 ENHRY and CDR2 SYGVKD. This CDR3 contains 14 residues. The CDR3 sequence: CAVKAAGTDQPQHF. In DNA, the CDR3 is TGTGCCGTCAAGGCGGCGGGAACTGATCAGCCCCAGCATTTT.

In DNA form, the CDR3 reads TGTGCCAGCAGTTACGGGGGGGTGGGGACCTACAATGAGCAGTTCTTC. Protein product: CASSYGGVGTYNEQFF. V and J are TRBV6-5 and TRBJ2-1, with 7 bases fitting TRBD2. Germline lookup yields CDR1 MNHEY and CDR2 SVGAGI. V lost 2 bases and J lost 2; bases outside the gene matches: 6. The CDR3 totals 16 residues.

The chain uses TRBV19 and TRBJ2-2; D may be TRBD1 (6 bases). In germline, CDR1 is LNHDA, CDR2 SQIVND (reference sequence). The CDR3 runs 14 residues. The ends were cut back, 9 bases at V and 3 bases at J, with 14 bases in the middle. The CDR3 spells CAREQGLDTGELFF. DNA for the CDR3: TGTGCCAGGGAACAGGGTCTGGACACCGGGGAGCTGTTTTTT.

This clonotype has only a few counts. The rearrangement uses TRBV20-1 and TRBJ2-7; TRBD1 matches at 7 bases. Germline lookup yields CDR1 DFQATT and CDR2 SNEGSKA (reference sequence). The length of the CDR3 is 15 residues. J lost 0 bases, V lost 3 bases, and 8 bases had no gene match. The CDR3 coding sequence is TGCAGTGCTAGCGGACTGGGGGACAGCTCCTACGAGCAGTACTTC. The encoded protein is CSASGLGDSSYEQYF.

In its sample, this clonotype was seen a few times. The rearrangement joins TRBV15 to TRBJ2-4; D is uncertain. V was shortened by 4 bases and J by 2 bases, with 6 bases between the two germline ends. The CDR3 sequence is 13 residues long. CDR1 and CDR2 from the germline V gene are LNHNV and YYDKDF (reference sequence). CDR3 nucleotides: TGTGCCACCAGCATCGGAACCAAAAACATTCAGTACTTC. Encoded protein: CATSIGTKNIQYF. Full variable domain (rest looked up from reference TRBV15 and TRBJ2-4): DAMVIQNPRYQVTQFGKPVTLSCSQTLNHNVMYWYQQKSSQAPKLLFHYYDKDFNNEADTPDNFQSRRPNTSFCFLDIRSPGLGDTAMYLCATSIGTKNIQYFGAGTRLSVL.

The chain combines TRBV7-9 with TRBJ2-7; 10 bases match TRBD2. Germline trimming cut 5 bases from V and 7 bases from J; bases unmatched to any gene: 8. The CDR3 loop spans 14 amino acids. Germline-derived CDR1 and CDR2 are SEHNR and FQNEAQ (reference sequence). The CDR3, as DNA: TGTGCCAGCAGCCCAGGGACTAGCGTGAGAGAGCAGTACTTC. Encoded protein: CASSPGTSVREQYF.

The CDR3 DNA sequence: TGTGCCAGCAGCCGGGGGGCGTTAGGCGCTTCCTACGAGCAGTACTTC. Protein product: CASSRGALGASYEQYF. The genes are TRBV5-5 and TRBJ2-7; possibly TRBD2 for D (7 bases). The CDR3 extends over 16 amino acids. Germline CDR1 reads SGHKS; CDR2 reads YYEKEE (reference sequence). The V gene lost 4 bases and the J gene lost 1 base, with 18 bases spanning the gap.

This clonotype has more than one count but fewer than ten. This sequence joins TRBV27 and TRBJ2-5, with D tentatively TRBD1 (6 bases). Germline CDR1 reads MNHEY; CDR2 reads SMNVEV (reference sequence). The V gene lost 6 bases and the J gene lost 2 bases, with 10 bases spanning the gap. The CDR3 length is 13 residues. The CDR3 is CASRRQGQETQYF. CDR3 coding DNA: TGTGCCAGCAGGCGGCAGGGGCAAGAGACCCAGTACTTC.

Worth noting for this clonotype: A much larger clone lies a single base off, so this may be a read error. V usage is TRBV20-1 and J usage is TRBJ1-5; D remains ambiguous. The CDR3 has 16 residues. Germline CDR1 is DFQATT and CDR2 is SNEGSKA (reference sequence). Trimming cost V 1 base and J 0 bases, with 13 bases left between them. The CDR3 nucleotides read TGCAGTGCTAGAGCGGGAGACCGTCCTAGCAATCAGCCCCAGCATTTT. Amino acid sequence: CSARAGDRPSNQPQHF.

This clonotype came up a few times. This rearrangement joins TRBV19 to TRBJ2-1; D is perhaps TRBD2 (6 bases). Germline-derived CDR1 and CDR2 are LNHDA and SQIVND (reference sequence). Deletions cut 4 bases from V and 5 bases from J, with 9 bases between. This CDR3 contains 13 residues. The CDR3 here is CASSSAGNNEQFF. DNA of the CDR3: TGTGCCAGTAGTAGTGCGGGAAACAATGAGCAGTTCTTC.

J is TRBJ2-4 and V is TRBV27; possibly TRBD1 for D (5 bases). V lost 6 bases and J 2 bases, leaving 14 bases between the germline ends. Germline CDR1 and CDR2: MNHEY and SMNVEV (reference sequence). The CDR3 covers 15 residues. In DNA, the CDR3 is TGTGCCAGCAGGGGGTACCAGGGTTCCAAAAACATTCAGTACTTC. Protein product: CASRGYQGSKNIQYF.

The CDR3: CASSPADTQYF. The CDR3 DNA sequence: TGTGCCAGCAGCCCGGCAGATACGCAGTATTTT. The chain uses TRBV7-9 and TRBJ2-3; D ambiguous. CDR3 length equals 11 residues. Trimming stripped 5 bases from V and 4 bases from J, with 4 bases between. Looked up from germline, CDR1 is SEHNR and CDR2 is FQNEAQ (reference sequence).

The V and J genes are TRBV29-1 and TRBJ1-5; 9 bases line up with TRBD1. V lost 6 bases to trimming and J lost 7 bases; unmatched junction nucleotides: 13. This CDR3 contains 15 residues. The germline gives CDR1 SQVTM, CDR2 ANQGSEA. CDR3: CSVSLTGGAGQPQHF. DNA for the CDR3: TGCAGCGTCAGCCTCACAGGGGGCGCCGGACAGCCCCAGCATTTT.

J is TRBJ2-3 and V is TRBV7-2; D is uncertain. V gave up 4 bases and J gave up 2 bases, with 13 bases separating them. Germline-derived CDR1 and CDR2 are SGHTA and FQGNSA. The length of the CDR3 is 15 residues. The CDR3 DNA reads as TGTGCCAGCAGCTCCCTCGGGCGGAACACAGATACGCAGTATTTT. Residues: CASSSLGRNTDTQYF.

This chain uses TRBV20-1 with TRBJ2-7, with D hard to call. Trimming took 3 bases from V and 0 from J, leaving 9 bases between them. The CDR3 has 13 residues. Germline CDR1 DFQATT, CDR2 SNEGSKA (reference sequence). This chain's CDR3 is CSASGLFSYEQYF. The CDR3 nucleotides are TGCAGTGCTAGCGGCCTCTTCTCCTACGAGCAGTACTTC.